This TCR beta chain is drawn from a study of control samples from healthy donors and cancer patients (dated by TCRdb to about 2020). The library was built by means of the immunoSEQ multiplex PCR assay. In TCRdb, the immuneACCESS table is reduced to in-frame sequences with V and J assigned. These tables do not hold every clone; where another copy was compared, an unresolved V gene accounts for under half, and the others remain unexplained. The sample yields around 94,000 clones; about 92% were counted once. The ten largest make up over 1.3% of the sample. V is reduced by 0 bases and J by 4 bases, leaving a spacing of 4 bases between them. From the cysteine up to the phenylalanine, the CDR3 has a length of 13 residues. Only the CDR3 DNA is retained, 39 bases long and in frame from the first base. The germline V gene gives CDR1 as SGDLS and CDR2 as YYNGEE. As concerns this clone: The specificity of this receptor is unknown. The record has no base qualities; no much larger clone is one base away.

This sequence originates from a woman aged 30 to 39 in good health. The chain is encoded by TRBV9 joined to TRBJ2-2, with the D gene uncertain. The specimen was blood. The CDR3 protein: CASSVGGTGELFF. Read as DNA, the sequence is TGTGCCAGCAGCGTAGGGGGCACCGGGGAGCTGTTTTTT.